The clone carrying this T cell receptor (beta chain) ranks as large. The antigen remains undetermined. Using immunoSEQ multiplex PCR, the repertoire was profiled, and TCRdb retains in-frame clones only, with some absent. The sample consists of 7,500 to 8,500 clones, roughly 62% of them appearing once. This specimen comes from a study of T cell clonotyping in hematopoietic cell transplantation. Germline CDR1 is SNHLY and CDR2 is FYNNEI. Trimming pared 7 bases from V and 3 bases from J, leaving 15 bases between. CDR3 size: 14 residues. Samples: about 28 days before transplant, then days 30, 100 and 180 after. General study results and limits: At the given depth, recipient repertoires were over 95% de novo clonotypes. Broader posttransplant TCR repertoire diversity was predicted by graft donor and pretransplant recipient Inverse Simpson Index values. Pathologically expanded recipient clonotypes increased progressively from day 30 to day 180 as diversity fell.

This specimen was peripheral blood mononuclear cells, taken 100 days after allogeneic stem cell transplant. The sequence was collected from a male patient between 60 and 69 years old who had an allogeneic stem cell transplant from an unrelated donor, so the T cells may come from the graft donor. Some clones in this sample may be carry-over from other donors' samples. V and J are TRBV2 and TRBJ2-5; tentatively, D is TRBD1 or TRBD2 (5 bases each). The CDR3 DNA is TGTGCCAGCACCCCCGGGACCTGGGAAGAGACCCAGTACTTC. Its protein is CASTPGTWEETQYF.